This T cell receptor beta chain appears in the sequencing data of a study of T-cell memory formation after mild COVID-19 (dated by TCRdb to about 2021). Looking at the study overall: Most TCR sequence clusters were specific to one of the two donors. Two young, previously healthy adult volunteers made up the cohort, one male and one female. In a couple of donors, T-cell clones that expanded and contracted after mild COVID-19 were tracked by sequencing TCRalpha and TCRbeta repertoires over time.

Ficoll-Paque density gradient centrifugation was the method used to isolate PBMCs. Sequencing used an Illumina NovaSeq 6000. TCRalpha and TCRbeta cDNA libraries were constructed by 5'RACE with constant-segment primers, with sample barcodes and unique molecular identifiers being introduced. Trizol reagent was used to extract RNA from every sample. Library amplification was performed in two PCR steps, and a second sample barcode and Illumina TruSeq adapters were introduced in the second step. Sequencing of libraries was performed on an Illumina NovaSeq with 2 x 150 bp paired-end reads. The authors' analysis ran thus. Reads were demultiplexed and collapsed into UMI-guided consensus sequences with migec v1.2.7. Using mixcr v2.1.11, the UMI consensuses were aligned to TRA and TRB V and J templates and assembled into clonotypes. A clonotype was counted as expanded or contracted only when both edgeR and NoisET called the clonotype significant, with the noise models trained on biological replicates. For edgeR calls, the cutoffs were a false discovery rate-adjusted p below 0.01 and a log2 fold-change threshold of 1. As an exploratory analysis of dynamics, max-normalized trajectories of the 1000 most abundant clonotypes were examined by PCA with hierarchical clustering. Separately sequenced CD4+ and CD8+ repertoires were used to assign the CD4 or CD8 phenotype of responding clones. TCRdb passed the public sequencing reads through fastp at Q25 and MiXCR, retaining productive beta sequences. When rows share a CDR3 protein, they turn into one entry using the most common DNA and genes. The V and J calls shown here were made by TCRdb, not taken from the authors' results. The sample table lists about half a million distinct CDR3 sequences, roughly 18% of them with a count of one. Jointly, the top ten make up approximately 13% of the sample.

With respect to this clonotype: Its antigen specificity is not known. Base qualities were left out, and no much larger clone turns up one base away.

Beyond this particular receptor, the publication reports: Some responding clones were detected in pre-infection memory, which suggested that pre-existing cross-reactive memory T cells had joined the SARS-CoV-2 response. The second-wave clones that peaked on day 37 were not confirmed to be SARS-CoV-2 specific. Contracting CD4+ clones were located mainly in the CM and EM memory subsets, whereas CD8+ clones were found to be enriched in EMRA. Clones that contracted from day 15 to 85 showed balanced CD4/CD8 phenotypes, whereas a second wave of clones that expanded from day 15 to 37 leaned towards CD4+. The study included only a couple of mild cases, and larger cohorts that include severe cases with pre-infection samples were judged to be necessary.

CDR1 and CDR2 are read off the germline V gene as SGDLS and YYNGEE. The CDR3 holds 16 amino acids from the cysteine to the phenylalanine. Here the CDR3 DNA is all that survives: 48 bases in frame from base 1. V is cut by 0 bases and J by 1 base, and the space between the germline ends is 11 bases. Sequenced: PBMCs or a T cell subset sorted from them (not recorded which). This clonotype was obtained from an adult woman who had mild COVID-19 (a few samples of this study predate the infection). The sample titles of this study are shuffled in the database, so cell type and time point are left out; the donor was told from shared clones. The rearrangement joined TRBV9 to TRBJ2-1; the D call is possibly TRBD1 or TRBD2, each sharing 5 bases. The bases read TGTGCCAGCAGCGTAGGGGACCCAAATTCCTACAATGAGCAGTTCTTC. Translation gives CASSVGDPNSYNEQFF.